What follows are 5 T cell receptor beta chains derived from one specimen sequenced in a study of CD8 T cells in ankylosing spondylitis. Findings and limits, study-wide: It appeared that ankylosing spondylitis blood was characterized by a TCR beta motif of fewer than 10 highly homologous variants.

No cognate antigen is known for these TCRs. One entry per CDR3 protein, called by TCRdb with MiXCR from the 5' RACE reads. The sample carries 750,000 to 850,000 distinct CDR3 sequences, approximately 12% recorded once. The sample comprised blood, either unsorted or a sorted T cell fraction (not recorded which). The receptor set was obtained from a male donor with ankylosing spondylitis.

CDR3 loop: CASSWVRGTGMVDYTF. The CDR3 region has the DNA TGTGCCAGCAGCTGGGTTAGGGGAACAGGGATGGTGGACTACACCTTC. The V call is TRBV7-2, the J call TRBJ1-2, with a weak D call TRBD1 (6 bases). The CDR3 runs 16 residues. Germline-derived CDR1 and CDR2 are SGHTA and FQGNSA. Trimming took off 4 bases at V and 10 bases at J, with 25 bases between the two ends.

This clonotype was found many times. The CDR3 reads CASSWAGGKQFF. The CDR3 nucleotides read TGTGCCAGCAGCTGGGCAGGGGGAAAGCAGTTCTTC. This chain joins TRBV7-2 and TRBJ2-1, with 7 bases identical to TRBD1. Germline V lookup: CDR1 SGHTA, CDR2 FQGNSA. The CDR3 totals 12 residues. V shed 4 bases and J 11 bases; nucleotides not matched to a gene: 5.

In this sample, this clonotype turned up many times. J is TRBJ2-5 and V is TRBV12-3 or TRBV12-4, with D tentatively TRBD1 or TRBD2 (6 bases each). Trimming stripped 0 bases from V and 5 bases from J, with 10 bases between. The CDR3 is 14 amino acids. CDR3 in amino acids: CASSLAQGGETQYF. CDR3 coding DNA: TGTGCCAGCAGTTTAGCGCAAGGGGGGGAGACCCAGTACTTC.

Many counts were recorded for this clonotype. V is TRBV6-5 and J is TRBJ2-7; possible D gene TRBD1, 5 bases. The germline gives CDR1 MNHEY, CDR2 SVGAGI. This CDR3 has 12 residues. Trimming took off 6 bases at V and 6 bases at J, with 12 bases between the two ends. The CDR3 reads CASREYTGEQYF. The CDR3 DNA follows: TGTGCCAGCAGAGAATATACAGGCGAGCAGTACTTC.

The table lists this clonotype with many counts. The chain uses TRBV20-1 and TRBJ2-1; D is tentatively TRBD1 or TRBD2 (5 bases each). CDR3 length equals 19 residues. The germline gives CDR1 DFQATT, CDR2 SNEGSKA (reference sequence). Trimming shortened V by 3 bases and J by 2 bases, and 26 bases separated the two germline ends. The CDR3 nucleotides are TGCAGTGCTAGTGGTCCGTTAGCGACCCTGGGACCTGCCTACAATGAGCAGTTCTTC. As protein: CSASGPLATLGPAYNEQFF.